The present T cell receptor beta chain was sequenced within a study of T cells in Graves' hyperthyroidism and ophthalmopathy. Overall study: The blood sample was taken at first diagnosis, before treatment began.

An absence of ophthalmopathy progression within 18 months meant stable Graves' hyperthyroidism. Participants, patients aged 18 to 65, had newly diagnosed hyperthyroidism with a duration under 2 months. Uncontrolled infection, other autoimmune disease, pregnancy or lactation led to exclusion. The CDR3 regions of TCR beta were amplified from RNA transcripts. Using the HTBI primer set, a first-round RT-PCR was run on the TCR CDR3. TCRdb independently ran MiXCR on the multiplex PCR reads; one entry per CDR3 protein. The sample records 400,000 to 600,000 distinct CDR3 sequences, around 20% being singletons. At least ten counts were recorded for this clonotype. This TCR was sampled from a man in his late teens or twenties with Graves' hyperthyroidism. What was sequenced was blood.

CDR3 amino acids: CASSYQGSYEQYF. The CDR3 DNA reads as TGTGCCAGCAGTTATCAGGGCTCCTACGAGCAGTACTTC. V and J are TRBV27 and TRBJ2-7; a weak D match, TRBD1 (5 bases). CDR1 is MNHEY and CDR2 is SMNVEV in the germline V gene (reference sequence). The ends were cut back, 4 bases at V and 0 bases at J, with 7 bases in the middle. The CDR3 loop spans 13 amino acids.